Following are 24 T cell receptor beta chains from one sample sequenced in a study of cytomegalovirus exposure and HLA in healthy donors. The PCR contained 60 Vbeta and 13 Jbeta primers. Some clones are missing from TCRdb's copy, which holds only in-frame ones; the method was immunoSEQ multiplex PCR. The data show 65,000 to 85,000 clones, under 80% seen once. Sequenced: PBMCs. The receptors were gathered from a man aged 55-75 years in good health and CMV-seropositive.

The chain recombines TRBV11-2 with TRBJ2-1, with 10 bases fitting TRBD1. The junction had 5 bases not matched to a gene; V was cut back by 0 bases and J by 6 bases. CDR1 SGHAT and CDR2 FQNNGV come from the germline V gene. This CDR3 comprises 16 residues. The CDR3 nucleotides are TGTGCCAGCAGCTTAGAAGGGACAGGGGTTCTCAATGAGCAGTTCTTC. As protein: CASSLEGTGVLNEQFF.

This clone showed up just a few times. The CDR3 bases are TGTGCCAGCAGGGGCGGGAGGGTTTACAATGAGCAGTTCTTC. This translates into CASRGGRVYNEQFF. This chain uses TRBV6-5 with TRBJ2-1, with TRBD2 matching 9 bases. The CDR3 has 14 residues. After removal of 6 bases from V and 4 bases from J, the junction contained 4 bases not matched to a gene. Germline CDR1 is MNHEY and CDR2 is SVGAGI.

The chain recombines TRBV7-2 with TRBJ2-1; 11 nucleotides match TRBD2. The CDR3 runs to 11 residues. V shed 10 bases, J shed 13 bases, and the junction held 6 bases outside the gene matches. Germline values: CDR1 SGHTA, CDR2 FQGNSA. The CDR3 region is CAIPSGRSQFF. CDR3 nucleotide sequence: TGTGCCATCCCTAGCGGGAGGAGCCAGTTCTTC.

As regards this clone: The CDR3 does not close with the conserved phenylalanine or tryptophan, likely indicating a read error. The rearrangement joins TRBV7-2 to TRBJ1-2; D remains ambiguous. Per the germline V gene, CDR1 is SGHTA and CDR2 is FQGNSA. Trimming removed 5 bases at V and 0 bases at J, with 13 bases between. The CDR3 has 15 residues. The CDR3 DNA reads TGTGCCAGCAGCCCAGAGGTGGCGTCTAACTATGGCTACACCCTC. This codes for CASSPEVASNYGYTL.

The CDR3 sequence is CASSYLAEGGQFF. The DNA of the CDR3 is TGTGCCAGTAGCTATTTGGCCGAGGGTGGGCAGTTCTTC. V and J are TRBV19 and TRBJ2-1, with D perhaps matching TRBD2 (5 bases). The germline V gene has CDR1 LNHDA and CDR2 SQIVND (reference sequence). The V end lost 6 bases, the J end lost 12 bases, and 18 bases lay between the germline ends. The CDR3 runs 13 residues.

V is TRBV30 and J is TRBJ1-1; TRBD1 matches 10 bases. Germline V gene lookup returns CDR1 GTSNPN and CDR2 SVGIG (reference sequence). There are 13 residues in the CDR3. The CDR3 coding sequence is TGTGTATTCAGACAGGGGGCATTACGTGAAGCTTTCTTT. Amino acid sequence: CVFRQGALREAFF.

This clone was counted once. V usage is TRBV5-1 and J usage is TRBJ2-7; no definite D call. Between the trimmed V and J ends, which lost 0 bases and 1 base, there was a span of 8 bases. This CDR3 comprises 14 residues. Per germline, CDR1 SGHRS and CDR2 YFSETQ. As DNA, the CDR3 is TGCGCCAGCAGCTTGGAGGCGGAGTCCTACGAGCAGTACTTC. Translated: CASSLEAESYEQYF. Looking up the rest from reference TRBV5-1 and TRBJ2-7 gives the full variable domain: KAGVTQTPRYLIKTRGQQVTLSCSPISGHRSVSWYQQTPGQGLQFLFEYFSETQRNKGNFPGRFSGRQFSNSRSEMNVSTLELGDSALYLCASSLEAESYEQYFGPGTRLTVT.

This clone was counted only a few times. This chain links TRBV28 with TRBJ2-5, with 9 bases lining up with TRBD1. This CDR3 is 15 amino acids long. The V gene's germline CDR1 is MDHEN and CDR2 SYDVKM. V was pared by 0 bases and J by 4 bases, with 3 bases of the junction left unmatched. CDR3 loop: CASSLWTGGGETQYF. The CDR3 bases are TGTGCCAGCAGTTTATGGACAGGGGGGGGAGAGACCCAGTACTTC.

This chain uses TRBV6-1 with TRBJ1-2, with D unclear. The CDR3 consists of 14 residues. Between the trimmed V and J ends, which lost 5 bases and 0 bases, there was a span of 10 bases. Germline V gene sequence: CDR1 MNHNS, CDR2 SASEGT. This chain's CDR3 is CASSIRGPNYGYTF. The CDR3 DNA reads as TGTGCCAGCAGTATCCGAGGCCCTAACTATGGCTACACCTTC.

The gene calls are TRBV7-2 and TRBJ2-3, with D possibly being TRBD1 (6 bases). The V gene lost 2 bases and the J gene lost 0 bases, with 12 bases spanning the gap. Per the germline V gene, CDR1 is SGHTA and CDR2 is FQGNSA. This CDR3 is 16 amino acids long. This CDR3 is CASSLRSGQSTDTQYF. CDR3 nucleotide sequence: TGTGCCAGCAGCTTACGGTCGGGACAAAGCACAGATACGCAGTATTTT.

The V gene is TRBV30, the J gene TRBJ2-1, with D tentatively TRBD2 (5 bases). The CDR3 contains 12 residues. Germline V gene sequence: CDR1 GTSNPN, CDR2 SVGIG (reference sequence). V lost 3 bases and J lost 10, with 13 bases in between. Written as DNA, the CDR3 is TGTGCCTGGAGCCGCAACGGCGGGGAGCAGTTCTTC. This codes for CAWSRNGGEQFF.

This chain connects TRBV5-4 to TRBJ2-1, with D hard to call. This CDR3 comprises 15 residues. CDR1 and CDR2 (germline): SGHNT, YYREEE (reference sequence). The ends were cut back, 1 base at V and 0 bases at J, with 8 bases in the middle. The CDR3 DNA is TGTGCCAGCAGCTTGTCCCCCGTCTCCTACAATGAGCAGTTCTTC. Amino acids: CASSLSPVSYNEQFF.

The chain combines TRBV28 with TRBJ1-5; TRBD1 matches at 9 bases. The CDR3 extends over 14 amino acids. Germline loops: CDR1 MDHEN, CDR2 SYDVKM. The junction had 6 bases not matched to a gene; V was cut back by 2 bases and J by 10 bases. The CDR3 region has the DNA TGTGCCAGCAGTTTAAGGGGACAGGGAGGTCCCCAGCATTTT. Translation: CASSLRGQGGPQHF.

About this clone itself: The junction does not match germline at one end; this may be a read error. J is TRBJ1-1 and V is TRBV14; 7 bases fit TRBD1. CDR1 and CDR2 (germline): SGHDN, FVKESK. The CDR3 covers 16 residues. CDR3: CVSSQWSGGLNTEAFF. CDR3 DNA: TGTGTCAGCAGCCAGTGGTCAGGGGGATTGAACACTGAAGCTTTCTTT.

The V gene is TRBV28, the J gene TRBJ2-4; no firm D call. The V gene's germline CDR1 is MDHEN and CDR2 SYDVKM. The CDR3 consists of 16 residues. V lost 5 bases and J 1 base, leaving 15 bases between the germline ends. The CDR3 reads CASSPIGPVAKNIQYF. The CDR3 nucleotides read TGTGCCAGCAGTCCTATTGGGCCGGTGGCCAAAAACATTCAGTACTTC.

In this sample, this clone turned up a few times. The chain employs TRBV5-4 and TRBJ2-2; a weak D match, TRBD2 (5 bases). CDR1 and CDR2 from the germline V gene are SGHNT and YYREEE (reference sequence). With 4 bases removed from V and 5 bases from J, the gap between germline ends came to 15 bases. The CDR3 spans 15 residues. Written as DNA, the CDR3 is TGTGCCAGCAGCCTGTCCGGGGTGAGAACCGGGGAGCTGTTTTTT. This sequence encodes CASSLSGVRTGELFF.

The chain has TRBV18 and TRBJ2-7, with TRBD2 as a possible D gene (6 bases). Trimming took 3 bases from V and 0 from J, leaving 15 bases between them. Per the germline V gene, CDR1 is KGHSH and CDR2 is LQKENI. This CDR3 has 16 amino acids. Here the CDR3 reads CASSPGLRSSSYEQYF. The CDR3 coding sequence is TGTGCCAGCTCACCCGGACTAAGATCCAGCTCCTACGAGCAGTACTTC.

The chain couples TRBV18 to TRBJ1-2; tentatively, D is TRBD1 (6 bases). CDR1 KGHSH and CDR2 LQKENI come from the germline V gene. Between the trimmed V and J ends, which lost 3 bases and 7 bases, there was a span of 18 bases. The CDR3 consists of 15 residues. As DNA, the CDR3 is TGTGCCAGCTCACCCCCTTCGACAGGTCCATGTGGCTACACCTTC. Its protein is CASSPPSTGPCGYTF. The full variable domain, completed using reference TRBV18 and TRBJ1-2, is NAGVMQNPRHLVRRRGQEARLRCSPMKGHSHVYWYRQLPEEGLKFMVYLQKENIIDESGMPKERFSAEFPKEGPSILRIQQVVRGDSAAYFCASSPPSTGPCGYTFGSGTRLTVV.

This chain's CDR3 is CASRGLARETQYF. The CDR3 DNA reads as TGTGCCAGCAGAGGACTAGCTAGGGAGACCCAGTACTTC. The chain couples TRBV6-5 to TRBJ2-5; 8 bases match TRBD2. The junction had 5 bases not matched to a gene; V was cut back by 6 bases and J by 5 bases. The CDR3 is 13 amino acids. Per germline, CDR1 MNHEY and CDR2 SVGAGI.

The chain links TRBV9 to TRBJ2-5, with 9 bases lining up with TRBD1. The V and J ends lost 3 bases and 5 bases, in that order; junction bases with no gene match: 2. The germline V gene encodes CDR1 SGDLS and CDR2 YYNGEE. CDR3 size: 13 residues. The DNA of the CDR3 is TGTGCCAGCAGCGGCGGACAGGGGGAGACCCAGTACTTC. Its translation: CASSGGQGETQYF.

The table lists this clone with a few counts. V usage is TRBV5-6 and J usage is TRBJ2-7; perhaps TRBD2 as D (5 bases). Germline loops: CDR1 SGHDT, CDR2 YYEEEE. Trimming took 0 bases from V and 2 from J, leaving 9 bases between them. The CDR3 runs 14 residues. The CDR3 region is CASSLGEGAYEQYF. In DNA, the CDR3 is TGTGCCAGCAGCTTGGGAGAGGGCGCCTACGAGCAGTACTTC.

J is TRBJ2-7 and V is TRBV25-1; D perhaps matches TRBD1 (5 bases). From germline, CDR1 is MGHDK and CDR2 SYGVNS. This CDR3 is 14 amino acids long. V gave up 8 bases and J gave up 6 bases, with 20 bases separating them. The CDR3 region is CASSPPDRVLEQYF. Written as DNA, the CDR3 is TGTGCCAGCTCCCCCCCAGACAGAGTACTCGAGCAGTACTTC.

V is TRBV15 and J is TRBJ1-1; maybe TRBD1 (5 bases). The V gene lost 5 bases and the J gene lost 4 bases, with 17 bases spanning the gap. Germline assignment: CDR1 LNHNV and CDR2 YYDKDF (reference sequence). The CDR3 is 15 residues long. The CDR3 spells CATSQQSGLATEAFF. CDR3 in DNA: TGTGCCACCAGCCAGCAGTCAGGGTTGGCCACTGAAGCTTTCTTT.

V and J are TRBV9 and TRBJ1-1; no clear D. Looked up from germline, CDR1 is SGDLS and CDR2 is YYNGEE. The CDR3 has 14 residues. V lost 5 bases, J lost 0 bases, and 11 bases lay in between. The CDR3 DNA sequence: TGTGCCAGCAGAAGCGGATCACTGAACACTGAAGCTTTCTTT. Translation: CASRSGSLNTEAFF.